The entry that follows covers one T cell receptor beta chain sequence. Per the study methods: Amplified reference gene primers provided the basis for estimating nucleated cell counts. TCRdb's table, derived via immunoSEQ multiplex PCR, lists solely in-frame clones and lacks some. V and J calls and clone size follow that table, whereas D and trimming were derived from the DNA. The top ten clones hold about a fifth of a sample with about 120,000 clones, around 89% of them seen once. This sample is drawn from a study of blood T cell repertoires in COVID-19. Study summary: The United States, Italy and Spain provided the acute and convalescent COVID-19 samples. In each case, the material was cDNA or gDNA derived from T cells, B-cell-depleted T cells, or PBMCs.

The CDR3 covers 12 residues. With 2 bases removed from V and 13 bases from J, the gap between germline ends came to 12 bases. The germline V gene has CDR1 MNHEY and CDR2 SMNVEV (reference sequence). Sequenced sample: peripheral blood. The gene calls are TRBV27 and TRBJ2-1; maybe TRBD2 (6 bases). The receptor was derived from a human donor with acute or convalescent COVID-19. The donor label of this sample is uncertain. The CDR3 reads CASSLGGDSQFF. As DNA, the CDR3 is TGTGCCAGCAGTTTAGGAGGGGACTCCCAGTTCTTC.